These 15 T cell receptor beta chains were all obtained from the same sample, sequenced in a study of cytomegalovirus exposure and HLA in healthy donors. The primer mix had 60 Vbeta and 13 Jbeta primers. The table came from immunoSEQ multiplex PCR; TCRdb's copy has only in-frame clones and leaves some out. The sample records about 98,000 clones, under 85% being singletons. The sequenced material came from PBMCs. Receptors were obtained from a female donor in good health and CMV-seropositive.

The chain links TRBV5-1 to TRBJ1-3, with 12 positions matching TRBD1. The CDR3 consists of 20 residues. Trimming at V came to 4 bases and at J to 0 bases, leaving 14 bases not matched to a gene. The germline gives CDR1 SGHRS, CDR2 YFSETQ. Here the CDR3 reads CASSLRDRGRIPSSGNTIYF. For the CDR3, the DNA is TGCGCCAGCAGCCTCCGGGACAGGGGGCGAATACCCTCCTCTGGAAACACCATATATTTT.

V gene TRBV13 combines with J gene TRBJ2-2; D is undetermined. Germline V gene lookup returns CDR1 PRHDT and CDR2 FYEKMQ (reference sequence). V lost 3 bases, J lost 5 bases, and 10 bases lay in between. The CDR3 length is 14 residues. The CDR3 region has the DNA TGTGCCAGCAGCTTGGAGCCTAGGACCGGGGAGCTGTTTTTT. Translated, it gives CASSLEPRTGELFF. Filled out from reference TRBV13 and TRBJ2-2, the complete variable domain reads AAGVIQSPRHLIKEKRETATLKCYPIPRHDTVYWYQQGPGQDPQFLISFYEKMQSDKGSIPDRFSAQQFSDYHSELNMSSLELGDSALYFCASSLEPRTGELFFGEGSRLTVL.

The chain is built from TRBV7-3 and TRBJ2-7; no definite D call. Germline values: CDR1 SGHTA, CDR2 FQGTGA. This CDR3 comprises 12 residues. V was shortened by 3 bases and J by 6 bases, with 9 bases between the two germline ends. The CDR3 sequence is CASSFLLGEQYF. CDR3 in DNA: TGTGCCAGCAGCTTTTTACTTGGCGAGCAGTACTTC.

The chain joins TRBV5-4 to TRBJ1-2; D might be TRBD1 (6 bases). The germline CDR1 and CDR2 sequences are SGHNT and YYREEE (reference sequence). Trimming pared 0 bases from V and 0 bases from J, leaving 15 bases between. CDR3 length: 17 amino acids. The DNA of the CDR3 is TGTGCCAGCAGCTTGGCGGTAGGCAGGGGTACTAACTATGGCTACACCTTC. This translates into CASSLAVGRGTNYGYTF.

J is TRBJ2-1 and V is TRBV2, with 10 bases lining up with TRBD1. The CDR3 is 14 amino acids. With V trimmed by 5 bases and J by 6 bases, 4 bases remained unmatched. CDR1 and CDR2 from the germline V gene are SNHLY and FYNNEI. In DNA form, the CDR3 reads TGTGCCAGCAGTTCAGACAGGGGGCGCAATGAGCAGTTCTTC. Translation: CASSSDRGRNEQFF.

This clone appeared a few times. V is TRBV6-1 and J is TRBJ1-5; 11 nucleotides match TRBD1. The J segment lost 7 bases and the V segment lost 6 bases, leaving 8 bases of the junction unmatched. Germline values: CDR1 MNHNS, CDR2 SASEGT. The CDR3 consists of 15 residues. The CDR3 sequence is CASSWTGGDRQPQHF. Here the CDR3 DNA reads TGTGCCAGCAGCTGGACAGGGGGCGATCGGCAGCCCCAGCATTTT.

V is TRBV5-1 and J is TRBJ2-3, with 9 positions matching TRBD2. CDR1 is SGHRS, CDR2 YFSETQ, per germline. This CDR3 comprises 16 residues. The V segment lost 3 bases and the J segment 0 bases; nucleotides outside the gene matches: 5. The CDR3 is CASSYLGTSSTDTQYF. CDR3 nucleotide sequence: TGCGCCAGCAGCTACTTAGGGACTAGCAGCACAGATACGCAGTATTTT. The full variable domain, in which reference TRBV5-1 and TRBJ2-3 provide the parts outside the CDR3, is KAGVTQTPRYLIKTRGQQVTLSCSPISGHRSVSWYQQTPGQGLQFLFEYFSETQRNKGNFPGRFSGRQFSNSRSEMNVSTLELGDSALYLCASSYLGTSSTDTQYFGPGTRLTVL.

The J gene is TRBJ1-4, the V gene TRBV2; tentatively, D is TRBD1 (5 bases). The germline V gene encodes CDR1 SNHLY and CDR2 FYNNEI. CDR3 size: 14 residues. V was cut by 4 bases and J by 2 bases, with 8 bases left in between. Here the CDR3 DNA reads TGTGCCAGCAGTGGCGGGGGTACTAATGAAAAACTGTTTTTT. As protein: CASSGGGTNEKLFF. The full variable domain, its missing parts supplied by reference TRBV2 and TRBJ1-4, is EPEVTQTPSHQVTQMGQEVILRCVPISNHLYFYWYRQILGQKVEFLVSFYNNEISEKSEIFDDQFSVERPDGSNFTLKIRSTKLEDSAMYFCASSGGGTNEKLFFGSGTQLSVL.

The chain combines TRBV6-1 with TRBJ2-1; 11 nucleotides match TRBD2. Germline-derived CDR1 and CDR2 are MNHNS and SASEGT. The CDR3 has 13 residues. With 6 bases clipped from V and 9 bases from J, the junction kept 4 bases outside the gene matches. CDR3 DNA: TGTGCCAGCAGACTAGCGGGGGTGATTGAGCAGTTCTTC. It translates to CASRLAGVIEQFF.

The rearrangement joins TRBV5-5 to TRBJ1-5; 7 bases match TRBD1. The V segment lost 4 bases and the J segment 3 bases; nucleotides outside the gene matches: 4. This CDR3 spans 14 amino acids. Germline CDR1 and CDR2: SGHKS and YYEKEE (reference sequence). This chain's CDR3 is CASSRQGFNQPQHF. The CDR3 coding sequence is TGTGCCAGCAGCAGACAGGGTTTCAATCAGCCCCAGCATTTT.

The chain links TRBV6-6 to TRBJ2-7; D may be TRBD1 (6 bases). Germline V gives CDR1 MNHNY, CDR2 SVGAGI (reference sequence). The CDR3 length is 15 residues. The V end was cut by 4 bases, the J end by 3 bases, with 16 bases between. The CDR3 DNA reads TGTGCCAGCAGTTCCACCAGGACAGAGATCTACGAGCAGTACTTC. It translates to CASSSTRTEIYEQYF.

This chain connects TRBV2 to TRBJ1-3; D not certain. The CDR3 is made up of 15 amino acids. With 1 base removed from V and 9 bases from J, the gap between germline ends came to 16 bases. The germline CDR1 and CDR2 sequences are SNHLY and FYNNEI. CDR3 nucleotide sequence: TGTGCCAGCAGTGAAGAGGGAGTCAGGTTAAGCACCATATATTTT. Protein product: CASSEEGVRLSTIYF. The whole variable domain, filled in from reference TRBV2 and TRBJ1-3, reads EPEVTQTPSHQVTQMGQEVILRCVPISNHLYFYWYRQILGQKVEFLVSFYNNEISEKSEIFDDQFSVERPDGSNFTLKIRSTKLEDSAMYFCASSEEGVRLSTIYFGEGSWLTVV.

J is TRBJ2-2 and V is TRBV5-1, with 7 bases matching TRBD1. Unmatched junction bases numbered 7, after V lost 0 bases and J lost 5 bases. The germline gives CDR1 SGHRS, CDR2 YFSETQ. CDR3 length: 16 amino acids. CDR3 coding DNA: TGCGCCAGCAGCTTGGGGGTGACAGGGAATACCGGGGAGCTGTTTTTT. It specifies CASSLGVTGNTGELFF.

The rearrangement uses TRBV6-5 and TRBJ1-3; 9 nucleotides match TRBD1. The germline V gene has CDR1 MNHEY and CDR2 SVGAGI. V lost 2 bases and J lost 7; bases outside the gene matches: 6. This CDR3 is built from 15 residues. The CDR3 loop is CASSYLGQGENTIYF. The DNA for the CDR3 is TGTGCCAGCAGTTACCTGGGACAGGGAGAGAACACCATATATTTT.

The rearrangement links TRBV2 to TRBJ2-5; D may be TRBD1 (5 bases). This CDR3 contains 15 residues. Germline loops: CDR1 SNHLY, CDR2 FYNNEI. Trimming shortened V by 4 bases and J by 5 bases, and 17 bases separated the two germline ends. CDR3 DNA sequence: TGTGCCAGCAGTGTCCCCAGGGCGTTGTCGGAGACCCAGTACTTC. This translates into CASSVPRALSETQYF.